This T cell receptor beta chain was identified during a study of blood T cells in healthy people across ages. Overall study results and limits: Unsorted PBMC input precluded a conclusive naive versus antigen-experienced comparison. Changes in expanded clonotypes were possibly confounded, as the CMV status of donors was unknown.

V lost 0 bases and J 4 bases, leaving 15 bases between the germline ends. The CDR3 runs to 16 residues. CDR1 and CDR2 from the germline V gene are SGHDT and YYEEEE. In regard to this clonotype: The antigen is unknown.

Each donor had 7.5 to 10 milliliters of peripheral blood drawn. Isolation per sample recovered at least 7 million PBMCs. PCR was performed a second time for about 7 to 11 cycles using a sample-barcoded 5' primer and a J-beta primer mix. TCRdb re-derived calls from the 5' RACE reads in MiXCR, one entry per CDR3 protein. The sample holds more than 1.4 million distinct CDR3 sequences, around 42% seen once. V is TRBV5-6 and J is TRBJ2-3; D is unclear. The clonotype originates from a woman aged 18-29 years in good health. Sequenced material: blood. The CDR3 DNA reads TGTGCCAGCAGCTTGGTGGATCCCCGGGCGGCAGATACGCAGTATTTT. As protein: CASSLVDPRAADTQYF.